This T cell receptor (beta chain) was sequenced for a study of blood T cell repertoires in COVID-19. About the research overall: Spain, Italy and the United States supplied samples that represented acute and convalescent COVID-19. PBMCs, B-cell-depleted T cells, or T cells provided the cDNA or gDNA that made up the material.

Participants, roughly 18 to 89 years old, spanned around 26 US areas. A COVID-19 case had been met by exposed participants during the 2 weeks before study entry. Trimming took 6 bases from V and 6 from J; bases not matched to a gene: 7. The CDR3 contains 14 residues. From germline, CDR1 is MGHDK and CDR2 SYGVNS. TCRdb keeps only in-frame clones here, not all; method: immunoSEQ multiplex PCR. This sample has roughly 270,000 clones; approximately 80% occur once, and the top ten carry 5%. The receptor was derived from a man aged 40-49 years who had been exposed to COVID-19. Sequencing was carried out using PBMCs or T cells enriched from blood (not recorded which). The rearrangement links TRBV25-1 to TRBJ1-4, with 7 bases aligning to TRBD1. The CDR3: CASRETGYYEKLFF. As DNA, the CDR3 is TGTGCCAGCAGGGAGACAGGGTATTATGAAAAACTGTTTTTT.